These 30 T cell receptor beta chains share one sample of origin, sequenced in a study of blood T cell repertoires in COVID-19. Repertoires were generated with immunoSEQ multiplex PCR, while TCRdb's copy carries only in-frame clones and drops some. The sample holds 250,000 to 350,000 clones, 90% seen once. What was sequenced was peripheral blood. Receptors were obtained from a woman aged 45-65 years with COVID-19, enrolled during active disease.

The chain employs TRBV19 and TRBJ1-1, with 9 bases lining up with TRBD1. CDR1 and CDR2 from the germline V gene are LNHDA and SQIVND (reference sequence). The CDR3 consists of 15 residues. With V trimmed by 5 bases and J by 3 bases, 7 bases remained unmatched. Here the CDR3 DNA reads TGTGCCAGTAGTGCATCGGGGACAGGGTACACTGAAGCTTTCTTT. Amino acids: CASSASGTGYTEAFF.

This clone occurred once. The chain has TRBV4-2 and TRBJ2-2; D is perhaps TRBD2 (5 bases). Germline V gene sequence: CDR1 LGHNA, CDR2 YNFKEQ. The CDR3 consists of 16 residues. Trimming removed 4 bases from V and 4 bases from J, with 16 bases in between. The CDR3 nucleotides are TGTGCCAGCAGCCCCCGTGCAAGAGGGAGCACCGGGGAGCTGTTTTTT. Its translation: CASSPRARGSTGELFF.

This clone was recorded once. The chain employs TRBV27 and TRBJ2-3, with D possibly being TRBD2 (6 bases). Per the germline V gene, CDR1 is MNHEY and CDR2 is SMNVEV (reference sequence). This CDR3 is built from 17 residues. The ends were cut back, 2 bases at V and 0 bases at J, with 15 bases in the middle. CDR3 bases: TGTGCCAGCAGTTTAAGTTGGGACTCAGTTAGCACAGATACGCAGTATTTT. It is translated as CASSLSWDSVSTDTQYF.

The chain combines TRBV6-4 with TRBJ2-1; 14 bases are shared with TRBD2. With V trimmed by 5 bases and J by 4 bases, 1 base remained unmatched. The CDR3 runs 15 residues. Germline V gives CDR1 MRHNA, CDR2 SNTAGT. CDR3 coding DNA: TGTGCCAGCAGTCGGACTAGCGGGAGGTACAATGAGCAGTTCTTC. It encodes CASSRTSGRYNEQFF.

For the CDR3, the DNA is TGCGCCAGCAGCCTTTCATGGCGGGAGGACTACGAGCAGTACTTC. It yields the protein CASSLSWREDYEQYF. V usage is TRBV4-3 and J usage is TRBJ2-7; 8 nucleotides agree with TRBD2. This CDR3 region has 15 residues. The J segment lost 3 bases and the V segment lost 4 bases, leaving 8 bases of the junction unmatched. CDR1 and CDR2 (germline): LGHNA, YSLEER.

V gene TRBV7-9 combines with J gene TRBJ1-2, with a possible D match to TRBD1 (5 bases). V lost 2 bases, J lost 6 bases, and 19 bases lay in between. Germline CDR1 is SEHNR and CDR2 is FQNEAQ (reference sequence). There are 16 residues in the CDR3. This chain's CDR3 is CASSLQMGRDGDGYTF. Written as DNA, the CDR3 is TGTGCCAGCAGCTTACAAATGGGGAGGGACGGTGATGGCTACACCTTC.

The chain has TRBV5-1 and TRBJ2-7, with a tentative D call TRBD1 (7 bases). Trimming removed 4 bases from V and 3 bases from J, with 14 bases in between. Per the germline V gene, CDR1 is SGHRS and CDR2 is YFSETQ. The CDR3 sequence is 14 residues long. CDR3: CASSEQGTVYEQYF. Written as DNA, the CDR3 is TGCGCCAGCAGCGAACAGGGGACTGTCTACGAGCAGTACTTC.

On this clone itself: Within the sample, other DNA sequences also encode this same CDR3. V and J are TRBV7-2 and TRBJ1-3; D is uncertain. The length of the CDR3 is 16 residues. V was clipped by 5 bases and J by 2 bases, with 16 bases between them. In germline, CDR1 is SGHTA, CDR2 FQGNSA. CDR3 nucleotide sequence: TGTGCCAGCAGCCACGAGAGGGCTCTCACTGGAAACACCATATATTTT. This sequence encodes CASSHERALTGNTIYF.

The CDR3 coding sequence is TGCGCCAGCAGCGCTAGGGTGGGGGACAGAGATTACGAGCAGTACTTC. This translates into CASSARVGDRDYEQYF. The V gene is TRBV4-1, the J gene TRBJ2-7, with 7 bases matching TRBD1. CDR3 length equals 16 residues. In germline, CDR1 is MGHRA, CDR2 YSYEKL. V trimming: 5 bases; J trimming: 4 bases; junction bases outside the gene matches: 14.

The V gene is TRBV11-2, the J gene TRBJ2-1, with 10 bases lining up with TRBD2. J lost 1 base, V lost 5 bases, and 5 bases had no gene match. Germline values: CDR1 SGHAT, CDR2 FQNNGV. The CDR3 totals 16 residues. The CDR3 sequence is CASSISGRTSYNEQFF. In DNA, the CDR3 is TGTGCCAGCAGCATTAGCGGGAGGACGTCCTACAATGAGCAGTTCTTC.

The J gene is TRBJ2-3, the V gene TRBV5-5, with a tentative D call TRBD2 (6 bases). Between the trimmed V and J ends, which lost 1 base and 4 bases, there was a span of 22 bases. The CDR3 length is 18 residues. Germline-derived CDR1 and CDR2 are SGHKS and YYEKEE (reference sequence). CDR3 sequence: CASSLRDGGGGRADTQYF. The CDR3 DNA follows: TGTGCCAGCAGCTTGAGGGACGGTGGGGGAGGAAGGGCAGATACGCAGTATTTT.

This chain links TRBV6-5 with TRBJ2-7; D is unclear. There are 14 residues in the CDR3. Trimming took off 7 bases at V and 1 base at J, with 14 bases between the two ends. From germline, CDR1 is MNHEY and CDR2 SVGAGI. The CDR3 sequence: CASTMSGVSYEQYF. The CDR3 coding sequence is TGTGCCAGCACAATGTCAGGTGTATCCTACGAGCAGTACTTC.

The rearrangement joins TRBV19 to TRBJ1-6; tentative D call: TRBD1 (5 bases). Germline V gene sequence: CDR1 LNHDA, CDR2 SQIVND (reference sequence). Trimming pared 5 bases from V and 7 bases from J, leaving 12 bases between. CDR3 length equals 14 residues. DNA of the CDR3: TGTGCCAGTAGTCCGTCCCCAGGGAATTCACCCCTCCACTTT. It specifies CASSPSPGNSPLHF.

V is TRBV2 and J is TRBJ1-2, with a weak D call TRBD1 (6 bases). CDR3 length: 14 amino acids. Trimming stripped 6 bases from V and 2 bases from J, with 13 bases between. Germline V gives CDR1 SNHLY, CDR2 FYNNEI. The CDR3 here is CASRGTTLNYGYTF. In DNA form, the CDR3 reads TGTGCCAGCAGGGGGACAACACTAAACTATGGCTACACCTTC.

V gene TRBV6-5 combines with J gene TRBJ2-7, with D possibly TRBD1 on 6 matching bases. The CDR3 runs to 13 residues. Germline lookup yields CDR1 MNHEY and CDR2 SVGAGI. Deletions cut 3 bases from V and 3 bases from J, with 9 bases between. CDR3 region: CASSYSDSYEQYF. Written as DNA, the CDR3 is TGTGCCAGCAGTTATTCGGACAGCTACGAGCAGTACTTC.

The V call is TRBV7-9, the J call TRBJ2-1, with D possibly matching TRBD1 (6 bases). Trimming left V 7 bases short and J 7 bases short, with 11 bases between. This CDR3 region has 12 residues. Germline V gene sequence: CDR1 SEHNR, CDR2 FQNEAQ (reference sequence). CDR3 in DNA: TGTGCCAGCACGATAGGGGGTAATGAGCAGTTCTTC. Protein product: CASTIGGNEQFF.

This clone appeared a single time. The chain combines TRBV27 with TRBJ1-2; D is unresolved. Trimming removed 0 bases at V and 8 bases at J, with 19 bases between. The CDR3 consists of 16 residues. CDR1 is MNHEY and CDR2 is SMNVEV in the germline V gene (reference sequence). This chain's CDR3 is CASSLSGVTVGGGYTF. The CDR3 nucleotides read TGTGCCAGCAGTTTATCCGGGGTTACAGTGGGTGGGGGCTACACCTTC.

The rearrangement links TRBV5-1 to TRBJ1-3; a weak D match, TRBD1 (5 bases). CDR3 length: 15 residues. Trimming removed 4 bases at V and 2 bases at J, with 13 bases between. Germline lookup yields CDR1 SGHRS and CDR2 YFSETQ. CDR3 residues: CASSDLQGTGNTIYF. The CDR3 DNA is TGCGCCAGCAGCGATCTCCAGGGTACTGGAAACACCATATATTTT.

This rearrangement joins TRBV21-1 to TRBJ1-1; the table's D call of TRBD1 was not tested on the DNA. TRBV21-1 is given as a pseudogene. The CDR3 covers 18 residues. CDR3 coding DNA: TGTGCCAGCAGCGCAGGGACAGGCTTATACATTTCGATTGGGGAAGCTTTCTTT. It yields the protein CASSAGTGLYISIGEAFF.

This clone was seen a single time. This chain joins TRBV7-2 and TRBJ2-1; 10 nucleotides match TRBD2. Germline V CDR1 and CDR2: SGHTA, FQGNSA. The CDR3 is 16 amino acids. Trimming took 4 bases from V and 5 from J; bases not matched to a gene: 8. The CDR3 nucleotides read TGTGCCAGCAGCTCAAGGATAGCGGGAGGAAACAATGAGCAGTTCTTC. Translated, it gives CASSSRIAGGNNEQFF.

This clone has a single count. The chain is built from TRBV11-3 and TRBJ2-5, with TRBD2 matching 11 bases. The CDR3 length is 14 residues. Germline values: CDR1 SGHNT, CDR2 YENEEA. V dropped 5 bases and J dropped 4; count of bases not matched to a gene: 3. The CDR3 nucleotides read TGTGCCAGCAGCATAGCGGGAGGGATAGAGACCCAGTACTTC. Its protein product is CASSIAGGIETQYF.

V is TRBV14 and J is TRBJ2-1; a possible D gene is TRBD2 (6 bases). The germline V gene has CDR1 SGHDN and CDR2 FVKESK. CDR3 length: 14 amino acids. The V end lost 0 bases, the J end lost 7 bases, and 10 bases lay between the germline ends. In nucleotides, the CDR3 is TGTGCCAGCAGCCAAGACCGGGGGAGGAATGAGCAGTTCTTC. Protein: CASSQDRGRNEQFF.

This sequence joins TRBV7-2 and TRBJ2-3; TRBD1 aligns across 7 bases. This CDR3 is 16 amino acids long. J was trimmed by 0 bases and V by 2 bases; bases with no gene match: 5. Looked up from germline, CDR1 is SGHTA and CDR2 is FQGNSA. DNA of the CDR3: TGTGCCAGCAGCTTACTCTGGGGACAGAGCACAGATACGCAGTATTTT. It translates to CASSLLWGQSTDTQYF. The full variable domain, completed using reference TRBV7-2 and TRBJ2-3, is GAGVSQSPSNKVTEKGKDVELRCDPISGHTALYWYRQSLGQGLEFLIYFQGNSAPDKSGLPSDRFSAERTGGSVSTLTIQRTQQEDSAVYLCASSLLWGQSTDTQYFGPGTRLTVL.

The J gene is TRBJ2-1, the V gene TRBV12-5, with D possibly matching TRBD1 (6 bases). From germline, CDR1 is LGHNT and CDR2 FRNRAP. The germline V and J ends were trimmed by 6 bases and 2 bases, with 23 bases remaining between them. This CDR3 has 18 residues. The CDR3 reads CASGRGQLQVETYNEQFF. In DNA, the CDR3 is TGTGCTAGTGGCCGAGGACAGTTACAAGTGGAAACCTACAATGAGCAGTTCTTC.

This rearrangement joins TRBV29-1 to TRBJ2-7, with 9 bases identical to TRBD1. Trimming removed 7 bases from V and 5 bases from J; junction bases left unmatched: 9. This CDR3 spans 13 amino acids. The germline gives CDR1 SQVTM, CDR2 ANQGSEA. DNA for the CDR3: TGCAGCGCGGCGGGACAGGGAGTCGACGAGCAGTACTTC. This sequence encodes CSAAGQGVDEQYF.

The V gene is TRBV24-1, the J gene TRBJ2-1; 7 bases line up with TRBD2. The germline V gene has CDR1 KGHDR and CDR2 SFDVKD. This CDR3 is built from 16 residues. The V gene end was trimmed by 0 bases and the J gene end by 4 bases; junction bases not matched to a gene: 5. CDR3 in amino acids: CATSDLVAGSYNEQFF. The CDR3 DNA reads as TGTGCCACCAGTGATTTGGTAGCGGGTTCGTACAATGAGCAGTTCTTC.

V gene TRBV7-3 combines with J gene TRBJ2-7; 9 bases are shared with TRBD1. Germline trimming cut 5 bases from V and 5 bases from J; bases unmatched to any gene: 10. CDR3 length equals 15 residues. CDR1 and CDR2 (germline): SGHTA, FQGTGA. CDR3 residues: CASSAPGTGQNEQYF. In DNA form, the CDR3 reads TGTGCCAGCAGCGCCCCCGGGACAGGGCAAAACGAGCAGTACTTC.

DNA for the CDR3: TGTGCCAGCAGCTTGCGGGACATGAACACTGAAGCTTTCTTT. Translation gives CASSLRDMNTEAFF. The chain has TRBV5-4 and TRBJ1-1; a weak D match, TRBD1 (6 bases). This CDR3 has 14 residues. Trimming pared 1 base from V and 0 bases from J, leaving 7 bases between. Germline V lookup: CDR1 SGHNT, CDR2 YYREEE (reference sequence).

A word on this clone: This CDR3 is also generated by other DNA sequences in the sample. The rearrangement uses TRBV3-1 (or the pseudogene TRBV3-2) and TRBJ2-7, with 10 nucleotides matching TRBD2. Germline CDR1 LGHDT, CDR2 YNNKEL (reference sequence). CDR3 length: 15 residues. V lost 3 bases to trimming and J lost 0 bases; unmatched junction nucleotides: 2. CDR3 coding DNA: TGTGCCAGCAGCCAGGCTAGCGGGAGCTCCTACGAGCAGTACTTC. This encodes CASSQASGSSYEQYF.

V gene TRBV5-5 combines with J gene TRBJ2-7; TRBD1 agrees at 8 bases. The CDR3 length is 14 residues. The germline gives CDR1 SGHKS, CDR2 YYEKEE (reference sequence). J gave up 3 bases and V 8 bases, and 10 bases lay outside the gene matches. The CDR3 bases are TGTGCCAGTTTTCAGGACGGACAGGGCTACGAGCAGTACTTC. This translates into CASFQDGQGYEQYF.